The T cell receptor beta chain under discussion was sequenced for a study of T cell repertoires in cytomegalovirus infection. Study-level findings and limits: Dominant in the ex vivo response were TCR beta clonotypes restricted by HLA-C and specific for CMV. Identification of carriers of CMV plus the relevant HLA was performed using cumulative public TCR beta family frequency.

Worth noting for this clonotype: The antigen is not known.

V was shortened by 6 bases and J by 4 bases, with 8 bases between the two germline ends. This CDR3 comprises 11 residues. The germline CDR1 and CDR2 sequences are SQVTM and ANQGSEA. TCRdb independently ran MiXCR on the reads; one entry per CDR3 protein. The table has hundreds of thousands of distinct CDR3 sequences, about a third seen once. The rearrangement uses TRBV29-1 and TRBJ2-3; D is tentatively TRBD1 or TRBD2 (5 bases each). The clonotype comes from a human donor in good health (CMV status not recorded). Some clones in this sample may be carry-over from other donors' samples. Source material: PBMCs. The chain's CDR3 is CSVQGADTQYF. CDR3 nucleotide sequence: TGCAGCGTCCAGGGAGCAGATACGCAGTATTTT.